The rows below give T cell receptor beta chains drawn from one sample of a study of blood T cell repertoires in COVID-19. The assay was immunoSEQ multiplex PCR, and TCRdb's table has in-frame clones only and misses some. The repertoire holds hundreds of thousands of clones, about nine tenths seen once, with approximately 6% in the top ten. Material: peripheral blood. The receptors shown here come from a woman aged 30 to 39 with COVID-19, enrolled during active disease. The CDR3 runs from the conserved cysteine through the conserved F or W. D genes are given only for firm matches. Clone size, where shown, is once, few, many, or a class for clones that have expanded.

size: .; V: TRBV7-6; J: TRBJ2-3; D: TRBD1; length: 15; CDR3: CASSPRTGGAGTQYF; DNA: TGTGCCAGCAGTCCTCGGACAGGGGGCGCCGGTACGCAGTATTTT
size: .; V: TRBV7-9; J: TRBJ2-1; D: TRBD1; length: 17; CDR3: CASSPKGTASSYNEQFF; DNA: TGTGCCAGCAGCCCGAAAGGGACAGCCAGCTCCTACAATGAGCAGTTCTTC
size: .; V: TRBV19; J: TRBJ1-2; D: .; length: 14; CDR3: CASSGQRANYGYTF; DNA: TGTGCCAGTAGTGGACAGAGAGCTAACTATGGCTACACCTTC
size: .; V: TRBV19; J: TRBJ1-2; D: TRBD1; length: 15; CDR3: CASSIAWTGLYGYTF; DNA: TGTGCCAGTAGTATAGCCTGGACAGGGTTATACGGCTACACCTTC
size: few; V: TRBV6-2/TRBV6-3; J: TRBJ2-2; D: TRBD1; length: 15; CDR3: CASSYGTGNTGELFF; DNA: TGTGCCAGCAGTTACGGGACAGGGAACACCGGGGAGCTGTTTTTT
size: .; V: TRBV25-1; J: TRBJ1-4; D: .; length: 15; CDR3: CASSEVQGGSEKLFF; DNA: TGTGCCAGCAGTGAGGTGCAGGGAGGTAGTGAAAAACTGTTTTTT
size: .; V: TRBV9; J: TRBJ2-1; D: .; length: 14; CDR3: CASSPLRAYNEQFF; DNA: TGTGCCAGCAGCCCATTGAGGGCCTACAATGAGCAGTTCTTC
size: .; V: TRBV19; J: TRBJ2-2; D: .; length: 15; CDR3: CASFTGHENTGELFF; DNA: TGTGCCAGTTTCACGGGACACGAAAACACCGGGGAGCTGTTTTTT
size: .; V: TRBV6-5; J: TRBJ2-1; D: .; length: 14; CDR3: CASRTSTPVNEQFF; DNA: TGTGCCAGCAGAACTAGCACCCCTGTTAATGAGCAGTTCTTC
size: .; V: TRBV6-2/TRBV6-3; J: TRBJ2-3; D: .; length: 14; CDR3: CASSTTKIPDTQYF; DNA: TGTGCCAGCAGCACTACAAAGATTCCAGATACGCAGTATTTT